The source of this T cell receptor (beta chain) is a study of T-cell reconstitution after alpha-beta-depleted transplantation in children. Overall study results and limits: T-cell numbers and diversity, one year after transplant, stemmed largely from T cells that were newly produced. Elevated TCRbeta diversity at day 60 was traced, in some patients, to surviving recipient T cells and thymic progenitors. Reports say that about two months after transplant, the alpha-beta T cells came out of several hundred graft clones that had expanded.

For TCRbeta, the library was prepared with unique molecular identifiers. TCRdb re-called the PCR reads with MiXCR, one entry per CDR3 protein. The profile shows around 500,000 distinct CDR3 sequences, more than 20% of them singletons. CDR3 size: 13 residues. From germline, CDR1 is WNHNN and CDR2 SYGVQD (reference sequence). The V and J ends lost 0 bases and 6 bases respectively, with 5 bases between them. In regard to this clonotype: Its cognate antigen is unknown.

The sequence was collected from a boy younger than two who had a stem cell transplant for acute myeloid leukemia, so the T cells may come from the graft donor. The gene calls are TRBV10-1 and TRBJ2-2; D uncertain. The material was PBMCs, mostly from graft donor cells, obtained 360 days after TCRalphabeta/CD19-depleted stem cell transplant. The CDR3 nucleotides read TGCGCCAGCAGTGAGTCGCGGCCCGGGGAGCTGTTTTTT. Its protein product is CASSESRPGELFF.